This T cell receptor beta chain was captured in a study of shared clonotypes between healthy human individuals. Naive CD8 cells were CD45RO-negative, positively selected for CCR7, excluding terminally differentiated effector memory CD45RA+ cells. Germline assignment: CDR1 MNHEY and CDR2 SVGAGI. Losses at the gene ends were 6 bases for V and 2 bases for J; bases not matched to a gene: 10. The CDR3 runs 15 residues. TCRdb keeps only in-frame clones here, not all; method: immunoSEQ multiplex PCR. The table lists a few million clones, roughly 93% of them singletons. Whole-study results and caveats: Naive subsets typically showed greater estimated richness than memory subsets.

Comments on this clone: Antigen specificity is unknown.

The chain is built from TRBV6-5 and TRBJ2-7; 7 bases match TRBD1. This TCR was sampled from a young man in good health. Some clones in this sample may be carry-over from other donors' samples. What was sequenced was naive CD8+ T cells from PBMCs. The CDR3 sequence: CASSQGQVFPYEQYF. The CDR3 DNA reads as TGTGCCAGCAGCCAAGGACAGGTGTTCCCCTACGAGCAGTACTTC.